This passage covers 16 T cell receptor beta chains from one sample sequenced in a study of OX40 agonist ivuxolimab in advanced cancers. Repertoires were generated with immunoSEQ multiplex PCR, while TCRdb's copy carries only in-frame clones and drops some. The profile shows about 77,000 clones, 80% to 95% of them singletons. This specimen was CD4+ or CD8+ T cells sorted from blood, taken in a trial of the OX40 agonist ivuxolimab. The origin of the receptors is an adult with an advanced solid tumor such as melanoma, head and neck, liver or kidney cancer.

The chain is built from TRBV4-1 and TRBJ1-3; D is uncertain. The CDR3 runs 16 residues. The germline V gene has CDR1 MGHRA and CDR2 YSYEKL. Trimming took 4 bases from V and 0 from J, leaving 13 bases between them. The CDR3 loop is CASSRNTAGSGNTIYF. Written as DNA, the CDR3 is TGCGCCAGCAGCCGGAATACAGCAGGCTCTGGAAACACCATATATTTT.

The V and J genes are TRBV5-5 and TRBJ1-4; D may be TRBD1 (5 bases). Germline-derived CDR1 and CDR2 are SGHKS and YYEKEE (reference sequence). The V gene lost 1 base and the J gene lost 2 bases, with 12 bases spanning the gap. CDR3 length: 16 amino acids. The CDR3 nucleotides are TGTGCCAGCAGCTTGCAGGGCCCAGGTACTAATGAAAAACTGTTTTTT. It encodes CASSLQGPGTNEKLFF.

The rearrangement uses TRBV10-2 and TRBJ2-5, with D maybe TRBD2 (6 bases). Germline V CDR1 and CDR2: WSHSY, SAAADI. The CDR3 extends over 11 amino acids. Trimming cost V 8 bases and J 5 bases, with 9 bases left between them. The chain's CDR3 is CASGTGETQYF. The CDR3 nucleotides read TGCGCCAGCGGGACTGGTGAGACCCAGTACTTC.

A single count supports this clone. The chain recombines TRBV28 with TRBJ1-5; no clear D gene. Germline CDR1 reads MDHEN; CDR2 reads SYDVKM. V gave up 6 bases and J gave up 0 bases, with 9 bases separating them. The CDR3 consists of 14 residues. The DNA for the CDR3 is TGTGCCAGCAGCCGAGAGTATAGCAATCAGCCCCAGCATTTT. It specifies CASSREYSNQPQHF.

This chain uses TRBV7-2 with TRBJ2-5; 9 bases match TRBD1. There are 15 residues in the CDR3. The germline CDR1 and CDR2 sequences are SGHTA and FQGNSA. Trimming took 4 bases from V and 4 from J; bases not matched to a gene: 7. The CDR3 spells CASSSQGAYGETQYF. CDR3 nucleotide sequence: TGTGCCAGCAGCTCACAGGGGGCCTATGGAGAGACCCAGTACTTC.

The rearrangement uses TRBV5-6 and TRBJ2-5; TRBD1 matches at 10 bases. CDR3 length equals 17 residues. The ends lost 3 bases at V and 7 bases at J; junction bases unmatched: 15. CDR1 SGHDT and CDR2 YYEEEE come from the germline V gene. CDR3 nucleotide sequence: TGTGCCAGCAGCTCCTTGACAGGGGGCGGGATTATCGGGACCCAGTACTTC. It codes for CASSSLTGGGIIGTQYF.

The chain is built from TRBV5-5 and TRBJ1-6; 8 bases are shared with TRBD1. The germline CDR1 and CDR2 sequences are SGHKS and YYEKEE (reference sequence). The CDR3 totals 15 residues. With 4 bases clipped from V and 8 bases from J, the junction kept 8 bases outside the gene matches. As DNA, the CDR3 is TGTGCCAGCAGCAAAAACACAGGGGGAGATTCACCCCTCCACTTT. Translating it yields CASSKNTGGDSPLHF.

The rearrangement joins TRBV4-1 to TRBJ2-7; 9 bases line up with TRBD1. V was pared by 4 bases and J by 2 bases, with 0 bases of the junction left unmatched. The CDR3 runs to 13 residues. Germline values: CDR1 MGHRA, CDR2 YSYEKL. The CDR3 here is CASSRDRAYEQYF. DNA of the CDR3: TGCGCCAGCAGCCGGGACAGGGCCTACGAGCAGTACTTC.

The gene calls are TRBV5-4 and TRBJ1-1, with D unclear. Germline V lookup: CDR1 SGHNT, CDR2 YYREEE (reference sequence). The germline V and J ends were trimmed by 1 base and 1 base, with 5 bases remaining between them. The CDR3 is 13 amino acids. The CDR3 loop reads CASSLTQNTEAFF. The CDR3 bases are TGTGCCAGCAGCTTGACTCAGAACACTGAAGCTTTCTTT.

The V call is TRBV30, the J call TRBJ1-2; D may be TRBD1 (6 bases). With 2 bases removed from V and 2 bases from J, the gap between germline ends came to 21 bases. The CDR3 has 17 residues. Per germline, CDR1 GTSNPN and CDR2 SVGIG (reference sequence). CDR3 region: CAWSFSFPAGENYGYTF. CDR3 nucleotide sequence: TGTGCCTGGAGTTTTTCTTTTCCTGCAGGGGAGAACTATGGCTACACCTTC. Full variable domain (rest looked up from reference TRBV30 and TRBJ1-2): SQTIHQWPATLVQPVGSPLSLECTVEGTSNPNLYWYRQAAGRGLQLLFYSVGIGQISSEVPQNLSASRPQDRQFILSSKKLLLSDSGFYLCAWSFSFPAGENYGYTFGSGTRLTVV.

The rearrangement uses TRBV6-1 and TRBJ1-4, with D hard to call. Trimming left V 5 bases short and J 10 bases short, with 11 bases between. The germline V gene encodes CDR1 MNHNS and CDR2 SASEGT. This CDR3 has 12 amino acids. CDR3 in amino acids: CASSLLAGKLFF. The CDR3 DNA is TGTGCCAGCAGTCTACTCGCAGGAAAACTGTTTTTT.

The CDR3 protein is CASSRRGWGNLGSYEQYF. DNA for the CDR3: TGTGCCAGCAGCCGAAGGGGGTGGGGGAACTTGGGCTCCTACGAGCAGTACTTC. This chain joins TRBV13 and TRBJ2-7; TRBD1 is a possible D gene (6 bases). This CDR3 spans 18 amino acids. Trimming pared 5 bases from V and 0 bases from J, leaving 23 bases between. Germline loops: CDR1 PRHDT, CDR2 FYEKMQ (reference sequence).

The chain uses TRBV5-1 and TRBJ2-5; D uncertain. The CDR3 spans 14 residues. Germline V lookup: CDR1 SGHRS, CDR2 YFSETQ. V was trimmed by 0 bases and J by 2 bases, leaving 8 bases between them. The CDR3 nucleotides are TGCGCCAGCAGCTTGGCCTCCGTACAAGAGACCCAGTACTTC. This codes for CASSLASVQETQYF.

The J gene is TRBJ2-1, the V gene TRBV2; no reliable D call. With 8 bases removed from V and 12 bases from J, the gap between germline ends came to 14 bases. The CDR3 sequence is 11 residues long. Germline CDR1 and CDR2: SNHLY and FYNNEI. CDR3 nucleotides: TGTGCCAGCGCCGACCCCGGGCTGCAGTTCTTC. Amino acids: CASADPGLQFF.

This rearrangement joins TRBV4-3 to TRBJ2-2; D might be TRBD2 (5 bases). V lost 4 bases and J lost 1, with 10 bases in between. CDR1 LGHNA and CDR2 YSLEER come from the germline V gene. The CDR3 is 15 amino acids. The CDR3 reads CASSLDGLNTGELFF. The DNA for the CDR3 is TGCGCCAGCAGCCTAGATGGACTGAACACCGGGGAGCTGTTTTTT.

The rearrangement links TRBV6-5 to TRBJ2-7; TRBD2 agrees at 7 bases. Germline V gives CDR1 MNHEY, CDR2 SVGAGI. V was clipped by 3 bases and J by 2 bases; unmatched bases: 7. This CDR3 spans 15 amino acids. The CDR3 region is CASSYTAGDTYEQYF. CDR3 coding DNA: TGTGCCAGCAGTTATACGGCGGGAGATACCTACGAGCAGTACTTC.